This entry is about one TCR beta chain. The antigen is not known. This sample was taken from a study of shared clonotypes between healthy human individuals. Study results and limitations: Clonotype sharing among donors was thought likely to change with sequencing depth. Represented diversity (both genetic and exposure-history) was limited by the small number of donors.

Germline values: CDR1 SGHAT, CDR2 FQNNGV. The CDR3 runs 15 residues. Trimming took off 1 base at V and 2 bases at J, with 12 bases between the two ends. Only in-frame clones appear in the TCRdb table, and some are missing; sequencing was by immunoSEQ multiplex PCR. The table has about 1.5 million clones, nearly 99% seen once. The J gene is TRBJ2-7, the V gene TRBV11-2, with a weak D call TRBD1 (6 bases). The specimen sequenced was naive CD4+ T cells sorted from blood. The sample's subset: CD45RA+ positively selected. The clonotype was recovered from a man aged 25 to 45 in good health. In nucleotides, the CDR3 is TGTGCCAGCAGCTTAGTGACAGGTAATACCTACGAGCAGTACTTC. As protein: CASSLVTGNTYEQYF.